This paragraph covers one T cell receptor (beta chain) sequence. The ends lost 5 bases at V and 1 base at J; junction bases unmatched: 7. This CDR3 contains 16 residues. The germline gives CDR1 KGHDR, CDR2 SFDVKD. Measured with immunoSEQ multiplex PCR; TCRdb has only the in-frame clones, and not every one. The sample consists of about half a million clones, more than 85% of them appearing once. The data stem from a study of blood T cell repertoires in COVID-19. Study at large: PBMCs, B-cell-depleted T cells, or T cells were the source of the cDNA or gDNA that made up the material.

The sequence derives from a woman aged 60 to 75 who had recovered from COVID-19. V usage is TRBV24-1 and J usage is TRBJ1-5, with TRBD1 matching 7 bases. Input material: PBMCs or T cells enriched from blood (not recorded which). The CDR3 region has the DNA TGTGCCACCAGTGGGAGGACAGGACCAAGCAATCAGCCCCAGCATTTT. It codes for CATSGRTGPSNQPQHF.